Here is one TCR beta chain with its context. The source of the sample is a study of shared clonotypes between healthy human individuals. Each replicate PCR on the sorted subsets used about 0.2 ug DNA (around 31,000 T cell genomes). Repertoires were generated with immunoSEQ multiplex PCR, while TCRdb's copy carries only in-frame clones and drops some. In the table there are roughly 2.2 million clones, 85% to 95% of which are singletons. This clonotype was obtained from a man aged 18 to 30 in good health. Some clones in this sample may be carry-over from other donors' samples. Sequencing used naive CD4+ T cells from PBMCs. The subset: CD45RA+ positively selected.

The CDR3 spells CASSSDRGVSYEQYF. For the CDR3, the DNA is TGTGCCAGCAGCTCCGACAGGGGGGTCTCCTACGAGCAGTACTTC. The V gene is TRBV7-2, the J gene TRBJ2-7; 9 bases are a match to TRBD1. Germline CDR1 reads SGHTA; CDR2 reads FQGNSA. The CDR3 loop spans 15 amino acids. V shed 4 bases and J 0 bases; nucleotides not matched to a gene: 4.